The T cell receptor beta chain described here comes from a study of CD8 T cells in ankylosing spondylitis. Broader study findings: Previous work reported some of these motif variants in the synovial fluid and blood of reactive arthritis.

TCRdb called the 5' RACE reads again in MiXCR, with one record for every CDR3 protein. The profile covers more than 35,000 distinct CDR3 sequences, with 4.5% to 6% appearing a single time and approximately 12% taken by the ten largest. The ends were cut back, 6 bases at V and 7 bases at J, with 22 bases in the middle. Germline CDR1 is ENHRY and CDR2 is SYGVKD. This CDR3 is 15 amino acids long. About this clonotype: Its specificity is not known.

Sample: blood, either unsorted or a sorted T cell fraction (not recorded which). The chain links TRBV10-3 to TRBJ2-7, with D possibly TRBD1 on 7 matching bases. The sequence was obtained from a male donor with ankylosing spondylitis or in good health (not recorded which). CDR3 bases: TGTGCCATCAGCGGGGGTCGGACAGGAGGTGAAGAGCAGTACTTC. Translating it yields CAISGGRTGGEEQYF.